This record looks at one T cell receptor (beta chain) sequence and its context. Trimming left V 4 bases short and J 0 bases short, with 6 bases between. This CDR3 region has 13 residues. Germline values: CDR1 MDHEN, CDR2 SYDVKM. The data stem from a study of blood T cell repertoires in COVID-19. Assay used: immunoSEQ multiplex PCR; TCRdb lists only in-frame clones, some missing. The sample holds around 99,000 clones, 75% to 95% seen once. Sample: peripheral blood. This clonotype was obtained from a woman in her thirties with acute or convalescent COVID-19. The chain carries TRBV28 and TRBJ1-2; D is unresolved. The CDR3 sequence: CASSYGTNYGYTF. The CDR3 nucleotides read TGTGCCAGCAGTTACGGGACTAACTATGGCTACACCTTC.